This is a list of T cell receptor beta chains from one sample in a study of cytomegalovirus exposure and HLA in healthy donors. Only in-frame clones appear in the TCRdb table, and some are missing; sequencing was by immunoSEQ multiplex PCR. The profile covers about 130,000 clones, with about 80% appearing a single time and around 10% taken by the ten largest. Source material: PBMCs. The receptors derive from a man aged 25 to 45 in good health and CMV-seropositive. Each CDR3 is given with its conserved first and last residue. Each record gives: clone size, V gene, J gene, D gene, CDR3 protein, CDR3 DNA. A D gene is named only where the DNA matches it firmly. Not every row has a clone size; where given, it reads once, few, many or a size class.

abundance: .; v_gene: TRBV19; j_gene: TRBJ2-7; d_gene: .; CDR3aa: CASSIGGLRDEQYF; CDR3nt: TGTGCCAGTAGTATAGGGGGTTTGAGGGACGAGCAGTACTTC
abundance: .; v_gene: TRBV5-5; j_gene: TRBJ1-4; d_gene: TRBD1; CDR3aa: CASSRGGLGEKLFF; CDR3nt: TGTGCCAGCAGCCGAGGGGGCCTCGGTGAAAAACTGTTTTTT
abundance: .; v_gene: TRBV11-2; j_gene: TRBJ2-4; d_gene: .; CDR3aa: CASSLDPRDIKNIQYF; CDR3nt: TGTGCCAGCAGCTTAGATCCCCGAGATATAAAAAACATTCAGTACTTC
abundance: .; v_gene: TRBV6-5; j_gene: TRBJ2-1; d_gene: TRBD2; CDR3aa: CASSYYGRSTGNEQFF; CDR3nt: TGTGCCAGCAGTTATTACGGGAGGTCGACGGGCAATGAGCAGTTCTTC
abundance: once; v_gene: TRBV6-6; j_gene: TRBJ2-1; d_gene: .; CDR3aa: CASSYSSSSYNEQFF; CDR3nt: TGTGCCAGCAGTTACTCCTCGAGCTCCTACAATGAGCAGTTCTTC
abundance: .; v_gene: TRBV7-2; j_gene: TRBJ2-5; d_gene: TRBD2; CDR3aa: CASSLTGGQETQYF; CDR3nt: TGTGCCAGCAGCTTAACGGGGGGGCAAGAGACCCAGTACTTC
abundance: once; v_gene: TRBV6-1; j_gene: TRBJ2-5; d_gene: .; CDR3aa: CASTYREEETQYF; CDR3nt: TGTGCCAGCACTTACAGGGAAGAAGAGACCCAGTACTTC
abundance: .; v_gene: TRBV18; j_gene: TRBJ1-1; d_gene: .; CDR3aa: CASSPGRDTEAFF; CDR3nt: TGTGCCAGCTCACCGGGCAGAGACACTGAAGCTTTCTTT
abundance: .; v_gene: TRBV5-1; j_gene: TRBJ2-7; d_gene: TRBD1; CDR3aa: CASSLTLQGYEQYF; CDR3nt: TGCGCCAGCAGCCTTACTCTACAGGGGTACGAGCAGTACTTC
abundance: .; v_gene: TRBV10-2; j_gene: TRBJ2-1; d_gene: TRBD2; CDR3aa: CASSPSYGGIGNEQFF; CDR3nt: TGCGCCAGCAGTCCTTCTTACGGGGGGATAGGAAATGAGCAGTTCTTC
abundance: .; v_gene: TRBV10-1; j_gene: TRBJ1-1; d_gene: TRBD1; CDR3aa: CASNRDRGMNTEAFF; CDR3nt: TGCGCCAGCAACCGAGACAGGGGGATGAACACTGAAGCTTTCTTT
abundance: .; v_gene: TRBV28; j_gene: TRBJ1-3; d_gene: .; CDR3aa: CASSLFTGFSGNTIYF; CDR3nt: TGTGCCAGCAGTTTATTCACAGGTTTCTCTGGAAACACCATATATTTT
abundance: .; v_gene: TRBV6-6; j_gene: TRBJ1-1; d_gene: .; CDR3aa: CASSYRDYTEAFF; CDR3nt: TGTGCCAGCAGTTACAGGGACTACACTGAAGCTTTCTTT
abundance: .; v_gene: TRBV12-2; j_gene: TRBJ2-7; d_gene: .; CDR3aa: CASRYRTSGGPAYEQYF; CDR3nt: TGTGCAAGTCGCTATAGGACTAGCGGGGGCCCTGCCTACGAGCAGTACTTC
abundance: .; v_gene: TRBV5-6; j_gene: TRBJ1-5; d_gene: .; CDR3aa: CASSSARAGPQHF; CDR3nt: TGTGCCAGCAGCTCTGCCCGCGCAGGTCCCCAGCATTTT
abundance: .; v_gene: TRBV2; j_gene: TRBJ2-1; d_gene: TRBD1; CDR3aa: CASIRGTGVYNEQFF; CDR3nt: TGTGCCAGCATAAGGGGGACAGGGGTCTACAATGAGCAGTTCTTC
abundance: .; v_gene: TRBV6-5; j_gene: TRBJ2-5; d_gene: TRBD1; CDR3aa: CASQGAETQYF; CDR3nt: TGTGCCAGCCAGGGGGCAGAGACCCAGTACTTC
abundance: once; v_gene: TRBV6-6; j_gene: TRBJ2-5; d_gene: .; CDR3aa: CASRRDIQETQYF; CDR3nt: TGTGCCAGCAGACGGGACATCCAAGAGACCCAGTACTTC
abundance: .; v_gene: TRBV5-1; j_gene: TRBJ1-2; d_gene: .; CDR3aa: CASRVGAGDGYTF; CDR3nt: TGCGCCAGCAGAGTGGGGGCTGGGGATGGCTACACCTTC
abundance: .; v_gene: TRBV27; j_gene: TRBJ2-1; d_gene: TRBD1; CDR3aa: CASSVTGGAGNEQFF; CDR3nt: TGTGCCAGCAGTGTGACAGGGGGCGCGGGCAATGAGCAGTTCTTC
abundance: .; v_gene: TRBV6-5; j_gene: TRBJ1-5; d_gene: .; CDR3aa: CASKGVAGLNQPQHF; CDR3nt: TGTGCCAGCAAGGGCGTTGCGGGGCTCAATCAGCCCCAGCATTTT
abundance: .; v_gene: TRBV30; j_gene: TRBJ1-1; d_gene: TRBD1; CDR3aa: CAWTGQGSEAFF; CDR3nt: TGTGCCTGGACGGGACAGGGATCTGAAGCTTTCTTT
abundance: .; v_gene: TRBV7-9; j_gene: TRBJ1-1; d_gene: TRBD1; CDR3aa: CASSLVQGDTEAFF; CDR3nt: TGTGCCAGCAGCTTAGTCCAGGGGGATACTGAAGCTTTCTTT
abundance: .; v_gene: TRBV28; j_gene: TRBJ1-5; d_gene: .; CDR3aa: CASSRGGGRDQPQHF; CDR3nt: TGTGCCAGCAGCCGTGGGGGAGGGCGTGATCAGCCCCAGCATTTT
abundance: .; v_gene: TRBV5-1; j_gene: TRBJ2-1; d_gene: TRBD1; CDR3aa: CASSSGTGYINEQFF; CDR3nt: TGCGCCAGCAGCTCCGGGACAGGGTATATCAATGAGCAGTTCTTC
abundance: .; v_gene: TRBV5-6; j_gene: TRBJ2-3; d_gene: .; CDR3aa: CASSTPGLTTDTQYF; CDR3nt: TGTGCCAGCAGCACACCGGGACTTACCACAGATACGCAGTATTTT
abundance: .; v_gene: TRBV18; j_gene: TRBJ1-5; d_gene: TRBD1; CDR3aa: CASSVQGAQSNQPQHF; CDR3nt: TGTGCCAGCTCAGTACAGGGGGCGCAGAGCAATCAGCCCCAGCATTTT
abundance: .; v_gene: TRBV4-1; j_gene: TRBJ2-1; d_gene: .; CDR3aa: CASSPDNEQFF; CDR3nt: TGCGCCAGCAGCCCCGACAATGAGCAGTTCTTC
abundance: .; v_gene: TRBV2; j_gene: TRBJ2-1; d_gene: .; CDR3aa: CASRRPTVVSYNEQFF; CDR3nt: TGTGCCAGCAGGCGACCGACAGTTGTCTCCTACAATGAGCAGTTCTTC
abundance: few; v_gene: TRBV30; j_gene: TRBJ1-2; d_gene: .; CDR3aa: CAWGGWKNYGYTF; CDR3nt: TGTGCCTGGGGAGGGTGGAAGAACTATGGCTACACCTTC
abundance: .; v_gene: TRBV5-1; j_gene: TRBJ2-7; d_gene: .; CDR3aa: CASSHDTVDEQYF; CDR3nt: TGCGCCAGCAGTCATGACACCGTCGACGAGCAGTACTTC
abundance: .; v_gene: TRBV2; j_gene: TRBJ1-1; d_gene: TRBD1; CDR3aa: CATTDRGPQRNTEAFF; CDR3nt: TGTGCCACCACCGACAGGGGGCCCCAGAGGAACACTGAAGCTTTCTTT
abundance: .; v_gene: TRBV7-9; j_gene: TRBJ1-2; d_gene: TRBD1; CDR3aa: CASSPGTGLHGYTF; CDR3nt: TGTGCCAGCAGCCCCGGGACAGGGCTCCATGGCTACACCTTC
abundance: once; v_gene: TRBV6-1; j_gene: TRBJ1-2; d_gene: .; CDR3aa: CASSESRDTYYGYTF; CDR3nt: TGTGCCAGCAGTGAGAGCCGGGACACGTACTATGGCTACACCTTC
abundance: .; v_gene: TRBV28; j_gene: TRBJ1-1; d_gene: .; CDR3aa: CASSFTVDMNTEAFF; CDR3nt: TGTGCCAGCAGTTTCACGGTGGACATGAACACTGAAGCTTTCTTT
abundance: .; v_gene: TRBV10-3; j_gene: TRBJ1-1; d_gene: .; CDR3aa: CAISEGEYTEAFF; CDR3nt: TGTGCCATCAGTGAAGGGGAATACACTGAAGCTTTCTTT
abundance: .; v_gene: TRBV28; j_gene: TRBJ2-3; d_gene: TRBD2; CDR3aa: CASLNSGGAGADTQYF; CDR3nt: TGTGCCAGCTTAAACAGCGGGGGGGCGGGGGCAGATACGCAGTATTTT
abundance: .; v_gene: TRBV7-9; j_gene: TRBJ2-3; d_gene: TRBD2; CDR3aa: CASSLVGTSGEGGTDTQYF; CDR3nt: TGTGCCAGCAGCTTAGTCGGGACTAGCGGGGAGGGAGGCACAGATACGCAGTATTTT
abundance: .; v_gene: TRBV12-2; j_gene: TRBJ2-2; d_gene: .; CDR3aa: CASRLVGQDTGELFF; CDR3nt: TGTGCAAGTCGCTTAGTTGGACAGGACACCGGGGAGCTGTTTTTT
abundance: .; v_gene: TRBV6-5; j_gene: TRBJ1-1; d_gene: .; CDR3aa: CASSKLQTGFELAFF; CDR3nt: TGTGCCAGCAGTAAACTACAGACAGGCTTTGAGTTAGCTTTCTTT
abundance: .; v_gene: TRBV9; j_gene: TRBJ2-2; d_gene: TRBD2; CDR3aa: CASSVAAGGHTGELFF; CDR3nt: TGTGCCAGCAGCGTAGCGGCGGGGGGGCATACCGGGGAGCTGTTTTTT
abundance: .; v_gene: TRBV5-1; j_gene: TRBJ2-7; d_gene: .; CDR3aa: CASSLGSSYEQYF; CDR3nt: TGCGCCAGCAGCTTGGGTAGCTCCTACGAGCAGTACTTC
abundance: .; v_gene: TRBV25-1; j_gene: TRBJ1-4; d_gene: TRBD1; CDR3aa: CASSDSSRGQGESLFF; CDR3nt: TGTGCCAGCAGTGATTCAAGCCGGGGGCAGGGGGAATCGCTGTTTTTT
abundance: .; v_gene: TRBV5-6; j_gene: TRBJ2-3; d_gene: TRBD2; CDR3aa: CASSLRLGLAGGHTDTQYF; CDR3nt: TGTGCCAGCAGCTTGAGATTAGGCCTAGCGGGGGGCCACACAGATACGCAGTATTTT
abundance: .; v_gene: TRBV5-1; j_gene: TRBJ1-1; d_gene: TRBD1; CDR3aa: CASSSPPATGTGTEAFF; CDR3nt: TGCGCCAGCAGCTCCCCCCCCGCGACAGGGACGGGCACTGAAGCTTTCTTT
abundance: .; v_gene: TRBV7-9; j_gene: TRBJ1-2; d_gene: .; CDR3aa: CASSLATPDGGDGYTF; CDR3nt: TGTGCCAGCAGCTTAGCGACTCCTGATGGGGGGGATGGCTACACCTTC
abundance: .; v_gene: TRBV7-2; j_gene: TRBJ1-2; d_gene: TRBD1; CDR3aa: CAGSRDRRYGYTF; CDR3nt: TGTGCCGGCAGCCGGGACAGGCGGTATGGCTACACCTTC
abundance: .; v_gene: TRBV9; j_gene: TRBJ2-2; d_gene: .; CDR3aa: CASSVAGFTGELFF; CDR3nt: TGTGCCAGCAGCGTAGCAGGGTTCACCGGGGAGCTGTTTTTT
abundance: .; v_gene: TRBV30; j_gene: TRBJ1-1; d_gene: .; CDR3aa: CAWSDAGEYPEAFF; CDR3nt: TGTGCCTGGAGTGACGCAGGGGAGTACCCTGAAGCTTTCTTT
abundance: .; v_gene: TRBV25-1; j_gene: TRBJ2-7; d_gene: .; CDR3aa: CASSPNGHSSYEQYF; CDR3nt: TGTGCCAGCAGTCCCAATGGACATAGCTCCTACGAGCAGTACTTC
abundance: .; v_gene: TRBV4-1; j_gene: TRBJ1-1; d_gene: TRBD1; CDR3aa: CASSTRQGGTEAFF; CDR3nt: TGCGCCAGCAGCACAAGACAGGGCGGGACTGAAGCTTTCTTT
abundance: .; v_gene: TRBV7-9; j_gene: TRBJ2-7; d_gene: TRBD1; CDR3aa: CSSSLTGWTGVSYEQYF; CDR3nt: TGTTCCAGCAGCCTAACTGGTTGGACAGGCGTCTCCTACGAGCAGTACTTC
abundance: once; v_gene: TRBV9; j_gene: TRBJ1-2; d_gene: TRBD1; CDR3aa: CASSVDGGGAYGYTF; CDR3nt: TGTGCCAGCAGCGTAGACGGAGGGGGCGCCTATGGCTACACCTTC
abundance: .; v_gene: TRBV27; j_gene: TRBJ2-3; d_gene: .; CDR3aa: CASSQLLVTGVKDTQYF; CDR3nt: TGTGCCAGCAGTCAGCTACTGGTGACGGGGGTGAAAGATACGCAGTATTTT
abundance: once; v_gene: TRBV30; j_gene: TRBJ1-5; d_gene: .; CDR3aa: CAWSSRWGRSNQPQHF; CDR3nt: TGTGCCTGGAGTAGTCGGTGGGGCCGGAGCAATCAGCCCCAGCATTTT
abundance: few; v_gene: TRBV5-1; j_gene: TRBJ1-4; d_gene: TRBD1; CDR3aa: CASSLVNNRDRVRTNEKLFF; CDR3nt: TGCGCCAGCAGCTTGGTTAATAACCGGGACAGGGTCCGTACTAATGAAAAACTGTTTTTT
abundance: .; v_gene: TRBV5-6; j_gene: TRBJ1-1; d_gene: .; CDR3aa: CASSPGTTQAFF; CDR3nt: TGTGCCAGCAGCCCCGGGACTACCCAAGCTTTCTTT
abundance: .; v_gene: TRBV5-5; j_gene: TRBJ2-7; d_gene: .; CDR3aa: CASSLAGLSYEQYF; CDR3nt: TGTGCCAGCAGCTTAGCAGGACTCTCCTACGAGCAGTACTTC